This entry describes one T cell receptor (beta chain). Its antigen is undetermined. Every bit of the isolated RNA underwent reverse transcription, so sequencing read expressed TCRB transcripts. The table came from immunoSEQ multiplex PCR; TCRdb's copy has only in-frame clones and leaves some out. The data show around 180,000 clones, less than 10% seen once. This record comes from a study of beta chain features in type 1 diabetes. General study results and limits: Moderate yet significant TCRB CDR3 shortening was seen in Type 1 diabetes patients in all four CD4+ subsets.

The CDR3 sequence is 16 residues long. Unmatched junction bases numbered 5, after V lost 2 bases and J lost 3 bases. CDR1 and CDR2 (germline): MDHEN, SYDVKM. This sequence joins TRBV28 and TRBJ2-1; TRBD2 aligns across 9 bases. Sequencing input: central memory CD4+ T cells from blood. This TCR was recovered from a man aged 18 to 30 with type 1 diabetes. The CDR3 loop reads CASSLEAGGSYNEQFF. CDR3 nucleotides: TGTGCCAGCAGTTTAGAGGCGGGAGGGAGCTACAATGAGCAGTTCTTC.